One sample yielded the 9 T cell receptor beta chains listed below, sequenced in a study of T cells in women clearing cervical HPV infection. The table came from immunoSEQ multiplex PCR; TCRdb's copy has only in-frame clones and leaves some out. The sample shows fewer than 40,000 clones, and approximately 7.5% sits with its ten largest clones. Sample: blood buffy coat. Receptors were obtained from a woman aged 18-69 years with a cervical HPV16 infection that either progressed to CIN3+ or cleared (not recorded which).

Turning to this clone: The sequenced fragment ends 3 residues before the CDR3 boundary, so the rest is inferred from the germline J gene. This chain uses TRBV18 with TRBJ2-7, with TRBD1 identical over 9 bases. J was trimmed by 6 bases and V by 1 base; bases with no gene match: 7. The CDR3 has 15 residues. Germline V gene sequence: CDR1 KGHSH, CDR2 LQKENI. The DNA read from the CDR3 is TGTGCCAGCTCACCACAGGGACAGGGACGGGGCGAG. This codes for CASSPQGQGRGE. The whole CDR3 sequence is CASSPQGQGRGEQYF.

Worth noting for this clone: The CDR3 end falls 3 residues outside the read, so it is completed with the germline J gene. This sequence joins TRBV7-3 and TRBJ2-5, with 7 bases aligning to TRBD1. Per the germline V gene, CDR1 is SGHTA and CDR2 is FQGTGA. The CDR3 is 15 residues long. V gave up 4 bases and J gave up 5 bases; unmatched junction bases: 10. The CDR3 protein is CASSYQGGARETQYF. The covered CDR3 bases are TGTGCCAGCAGCTACCAAGGGGGCGCGAGGGAGACC.

CDR3 in amino acids: CASSFMAGNTEAFF. CDR3 bases read: TGTGCCAGCAGCTTCATGGCGGGGAACACTGAA. The chain employs TRBV5-6 and TRBJ1-1; no clear D. The CDR3 is cut off 3 residues early in the read; its end comes from the germline J gene. From germline, CDR1 is SGHDT and CDR2 YYEEEE. The CDR3 is made up of 14 amino acids. Between the trimmed V and J ends, which lost 2 bases and 1 base, there was a span of 9 bases.

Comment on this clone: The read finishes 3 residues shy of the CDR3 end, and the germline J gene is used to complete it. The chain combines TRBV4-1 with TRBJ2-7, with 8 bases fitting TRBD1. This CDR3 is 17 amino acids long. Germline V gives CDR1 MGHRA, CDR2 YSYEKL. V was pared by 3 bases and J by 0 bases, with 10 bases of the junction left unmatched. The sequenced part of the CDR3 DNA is TGCGCCAGCAGCCAGGTACCCCAGGGGGCTAACTCCTACGAG. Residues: CASSQVPQGANSYE. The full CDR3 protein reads CASSQVPQGANSYEQYF.

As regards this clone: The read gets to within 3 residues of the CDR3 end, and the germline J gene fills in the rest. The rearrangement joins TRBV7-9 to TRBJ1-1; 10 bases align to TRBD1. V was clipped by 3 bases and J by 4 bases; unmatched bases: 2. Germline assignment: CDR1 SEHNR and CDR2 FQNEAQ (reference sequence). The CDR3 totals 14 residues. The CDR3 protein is CASSLTGGATEAFF. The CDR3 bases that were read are TGTGCCAGCAGCTTGACAGGGGGCGCCACTGAA.

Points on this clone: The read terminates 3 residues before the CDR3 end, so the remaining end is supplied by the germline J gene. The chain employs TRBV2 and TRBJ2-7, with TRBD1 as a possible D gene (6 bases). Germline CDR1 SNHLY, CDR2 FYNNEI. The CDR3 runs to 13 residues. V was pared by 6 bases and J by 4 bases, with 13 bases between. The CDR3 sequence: CASRSIGTYEQYF. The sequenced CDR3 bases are TGTGCCAGCAGAAGCATCGGGACATACGAG.

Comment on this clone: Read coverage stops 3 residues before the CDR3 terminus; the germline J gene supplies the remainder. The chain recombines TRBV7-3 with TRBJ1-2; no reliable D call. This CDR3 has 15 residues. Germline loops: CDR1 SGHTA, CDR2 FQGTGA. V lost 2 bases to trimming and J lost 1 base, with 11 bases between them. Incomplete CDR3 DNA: TGTGCCAGCAGCTTAGGCCAGAACCTTAACTATGGC. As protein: CASSLGQNLNYG. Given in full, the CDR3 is CASSLGQNLNYGYTF.

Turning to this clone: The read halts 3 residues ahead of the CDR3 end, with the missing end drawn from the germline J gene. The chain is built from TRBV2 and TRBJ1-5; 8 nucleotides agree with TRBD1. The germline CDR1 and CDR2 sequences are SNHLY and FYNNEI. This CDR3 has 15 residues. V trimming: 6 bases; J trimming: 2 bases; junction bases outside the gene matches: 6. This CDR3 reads CASRGTGVGNQPQHF. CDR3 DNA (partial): TGTGCCAGCAGGGGGACAGGTGTGGGCAATCAGCCC.

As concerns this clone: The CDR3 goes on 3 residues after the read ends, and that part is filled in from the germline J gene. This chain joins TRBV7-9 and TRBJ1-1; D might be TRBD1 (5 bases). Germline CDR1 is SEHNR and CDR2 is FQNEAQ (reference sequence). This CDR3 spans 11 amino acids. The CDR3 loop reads CASSLRGGAFF. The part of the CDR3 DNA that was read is TGTGCCAGCAGCTTACGGGGGGGA.